The present entry profiles one T cell receptor (beta chain) with its context. Authors' analysis steps: Researchers report that nucleated cell counts were estimated from reference gene primer amplification. The method was immunoSEQ multiplex PCR; TCRdb's version includes in-frame clones alone and lacks a portion of them. The V and J calls and clone size come from that table; D and trimming were worked out from the DNA. The data show approximately 250,000 clones, around nine tenths seen once. The entry originates in a study of blood T cell repertoires in COVID-19. Study information: Whether acute or convalescent, the COVID-19 samples came from the United States, Italy and Spain. In each case, the material was cDNA or gDNA derived from T cells, B-cell-depleted T cells, or PBMCs.

This clonotype was sampled from a woman between 55 and 75 years old with COVID-19, enrolled during active disease. Sequences were obtained from peripheral blood.

The CDR3 sequence: CSVVRSTGKTEAFF. The CDR3 nucleotides read TGCAGCGTTGTTAGGTCGACAGGGAAAACTGAAGCTTTCTTT. V gene TRBV29-1 combines with J gene TRBJ1-1; 7 bases align to TRBD1. Germline V gene lookup returns CDR1 SQVTM and CDR2 ANQGSEA. This CDR3 has 14 amino acids. V was pared by 4 bases and J by 5 bases, with 10 bases of the junction left unmatched.